Sequencing of this TCR beta chain was carried out in a study of OX40 agonist ivuxolimab in advanced cancers. Context from the whole study: Ivuxolimab was an agonistic, fully human IgG2 monoclonal antibody directed against OX40 (CD134), a costimulatory receptor. Peripheral TCRbeta sequencing aimed to test whether ivuxolimab altered TCR sequence diversity and caused clonal T-cell expansion. The paper describes the monotherapy dose-escalation part (N ≈ 52 patients) of the phase I trial of ivuxolimab. In the dose-escalation cohort, approximately 80% of patients were male, and the mean age was around 65 years with a range of roughly 23 to 90. Intravenous ivuxolimab was administered to patients every 2 weeks at six dose levels: 0.01, 0.1, 0.3, 1.5, 3 and 10 mg/kg. Of the approximately 50 dose-escalation patients, hepatocellular carcinoma was present in 19, melanoma in roughly 15, renal cell carcinoma in 9 and head and neck cancer in 9. Partial responses occurred in three dose-escalation patients, of whom one had hepatocellular carcinoma and two had cutaneous melanoma. Patients were allowed to have had prior anti-PD-1, anti-PD-L1 or anti-CTLA-4 therapy, and 40% to 45% of the dose-escalation patients had been treated with checkpoint inhibitors. Broad study findings and their caveats: In the 0.1-3.0 mg/kg groups, partial responders were among the patients with the lowest normalized peripheral clonal expansion, particularly in CD8+ T cells. After ivuxolimab, more expanded clones were found on average in CD8+ T cells than in CD4+ T cells. The antigen specificity of the peripheral T cells that underwent clonal expansion was not determined. Low levels of normalized T-cell clonal expansion were also shown by some nonresponding patients. Clonal expansion of both CD4+ and CD8+ blood T cells was observed from baseline to week 6 at doses 0.1 to 3.0 mg/kg.

Genomic DNA was extracted from sorted cells for sequencing of the TCRbeta CDR3 region. TCRbeta CDR3 regions were sequenced using the immunoSEQ Assay. TCRdb re-hosts the immuneACCESS table, in-frame sequences only. Its copies lack some clones; in the studies checked, an unresolved V gene accounts for under half of them, and the cause for the rest is not known. Here the sample has about 120,000 clones; about 93% occur a single time. Of the sample, about 0.15% falls within the top ten clones. The trial excluded patients who had a history of autoimmune disease or were on systemic immunosuppression. Peripheral blood for TCR sequencing was collected from all dose cohorts at baseline, on cycle 4 day 1, and on cycle 7 day 1. Samples came from an open-label, multicenter, first-in-human phase I dose-escalation trial of ivuxolimab. The trial enrolled adults with locally advanced or metastatic head and neck squamous cell, hepatocellular, melanoma or renal cell carcinoma. Before TCR sequencing, CD4+ T cells and CD8+ T cells from peripheral blood were sorted into separate populations.

Concerning this clone itself: The target of this receptor is not known. It has no much larger one-base neighbor in the sample; base qualities were not kept.

V gives up 3 bases and J gives up 1 base, and the segment between their germline ends measures 19 bases. CDR1 and CDR2, per the germline V gene, are SGDLS and YYNGEE. The CDR3 holds 17 amino acids from the cysteine to the phenylalanine. Only the CDR3 region is kept as DNA, spanning 51 bases read in frame from base 1. This receptor was taken from an adult with an advanced solid tumor such as melanoma, head and neck, liver or kidney cancer. This specimen was CD4+ or CD8+ T cells sorted from blood, taken in a trial of the OX40 agonist ivuxolimab. Recombination linked TRBV9 to TRBJ1-1, with TRBD1 perhaps the D gene, on 5 matching bases. The DNA reads as follows: TGTGCCAGCAGCGCACAAGCGTGGGGGGTTAGGAACACTGAAGCTTTCTTT. It translates to CASSAQAWGVRNTEAFF.